This TCR beta chain derives from a study of identical twins. MiXCR, run by TCRdb on the 5' RACE reads, gives a single entry per CDR3 protein. The sample holds about 790,000 distinct CDR3 sequences, 18% seen once. The same sample was also used in a study of T cells expressing NK-cell markers.

The origin of this receptor is a woman aged 18 to 35 in good health. The sample was PBMCs.

The CDR3 loop reads CATSGLTGTGGYDTQYF. Written as DNA, the CDR3 is TGTGCCACCAGTGGACTTACCGGGACAGGGGGCTATGATACGCAGTATTTT. This chain connects TRBV24-1 to TRBJ2-3; 12 bases match TRBD1. The CDR3 is made up of 17 amino acids. Per germline, CDR1 KGHDR and CDR2 SFDVKD. The J segment lost 6 bases and the V segment lost 5 bases, leaving 11 bases of the junction unmatched.